This T cell receptor beta chain was captured in a study of blood T cells in healthy people across ages. At the level of the study: About one barcoded beta molecule per two T cells was the capture yield of template switching.

Of note for this clonotype: Its matching antigen is unknown.

The CDR3 extends over 15 amino acids. Germline V CDR1 and CDR2: SGHTA, FQGNSA. Then a second PCR, running about 6 to 11 cycles, was carried out with a sample-barcoded 5' primer and a J-beta primer mix. From the 5' RACE reads, TCRdb called clonotypes with MiXCR, one entry per CDR3 protein. The profile shows hundreds of thousands of distinct CDR3 sequences, around 50% of them singletons. Study-wide results and caveats: Long-lived donors carried more naive CD4+ cells and greater diversity than aged donors. Per million T cells, TCR beta diversity dropped about linearly as age rose. Researchers judged that diversity estimates from one million T cells fell short of true values.

The material sequenced was blood. The chain carries TRBV7-2 and TRBJ2-7, with a tentative D call TRBD2 (5 bases). Judging by the DNA end, TRBJ2-5 fits better; the J call may be wrong. The source of this sequence is a middle-aged man in good health. CDR3 in DNA: TGTGCCAGCAGACCGCCTGGCGTAATTGAGGGGACCCAGTACTTC. It translates to CASRPPGVIEGTQYF.